This T cell receptor (beta chain) was profiled in a study of blood T cell repertoires in COVID-19. Study summary: Whether acute or convalescent, the COVID-19 samples came from the United States, Italy and Spain. From T cells, B-cell-depleted T cells, or PBMCs came the material, which was cDNA or gDNA.

The germline V gene encodes CDR1 MDHEN and CDR2 SYDVKM. V was clipped by 5 bases and J by 1 base, with 12 bases between them. CDR3 length equals 15 residues. In the original processing: Cell counts per sample came from amplifying reference gene primers. Sequencing used immunoSEQ multiplex PCR; TCRdb keeps in-frame clones, though not all of them. That table gives V, J and clone size, and the DNA gave D and trimming. The sample includes about 200,000 clones, 80% of them seen just once. This clone occurred once. This clonotype originated in a human donor in a cohort sampled during active COVID-19. The sequenced material came from peripheral blood. The chain employs TRBV28 and TRBJ1-5; D not certain. CDR3 protein: CASSTHSGSNQPQHF. The CDR3, as DNA: TGTGCCAGCAGTACCCATTCCGGGAGCAATCAGCCCCAGCATTTT.